The entry below gives a single T cell receptor (beta chain) sequence along with its context. Its antigen has not been determined. The read ends 3 residues early relative to the CDR3; the germline J gene fills the gap. This entry is derived from a study of T cells in women clearing cervical HPV infection listed by TCRdb under 2018. In the study overall: The cases were about two dozen women with histologically confirmed HPV16-related CIN3 or worse, and 2 of those women had invasive cancers. Because only a few women had HLA typing data, the possibility that HLA type acted as a confounder could not be ruled out. Blood from cases was collected at the visit at which the lesion was first identified, whereas blood from controls was collected once infection was no longer detected. Cases and controls were matched on year of sample collection and on age within five years. Quality controls consisted of five blinded duplicates per group, for a total of some 60 samples made up of roughly 50 participants and about ten replicates. For cases, a median interval of 149 days, with an interquartile range of roughly 80 to 200 days, was observed between lesion detection and blood sampling. In the parent cohort, approximately 9,900 women aged 18 or older were enrolled in Guanacaste, Costa Rica, during about 1992 to 1994 and then followed for under 9 years. Controls were around 24 women whose single incident HPV16 infection cleared within 12 months without precancer or cancer developing. Cases had a median age of 34 years and controls had a median age of approximately 40, with no significant differences in baseline characteristics. An exploratory proof-of-principle case-control study, nested within the Guanacaste HPV Natural History Study in Costa Rica, was conducted to compare TCR repertoires across cervical HPV16 outcomes.

Every participant had a single incident cervical HPV16 infection, and prevalent HPV16 infections were excluded. Cervical HPV DNA was detected by MY09/MY11 PCR and genotyped by dot-blot hybridization. Under 17 mL of heparinized blood was centrifuged, after which the buffy coat was aliquoted, frozen at -30 degrees C, and then stored at -80 degrees C. QIAGEN kits were used to extract genomic DNA from the buffy coat specimens. Taken from the germline V gene, the CDR1 and CDR2 loops are MNHEY and SVGEGT. The CDR3 holds 13 amino acids from the cysteine to the phenylalanine. The DNA covers only part of the CDR3, 30 bases in frame from base 1. From V the trimming removes 8 bases and from J it removes 6 bases, while the gene matches leave 5 bases of the junction unaccounted for. TCR beta CDR3 regions were amplified by multiplex PCR using the immunoSEQ assay from an average of 1200 ng genomic DNA per sample. The assay corrected primer bias using a complete synthetic TCR repertoire to establish an amplification baseline. The amplicons were sequenced using the Illumina platform. The study's processing was this. Error correction of the sequences involved clustering with frequency ratios plus a modified nearest-neighbor algorithm, after which the sequences were analyzed in the immunoSEQ Analyzer using IMGT gene definitions. At each rarefaction depth, TCR richness and evenness were averaged across 20 rarefaction repeats, and samples with fewer sequences than that depth were excluded. Wilcoxon rank sum tests with FDR correction were used to compare V, D and J gene relative abundances between the groups. For the blinded duplicates, the intraclass correlation was 90% to 97% for TCR richness and averaged about 77% across roughly 69 gene segments. TCRdb mirrors the immuneACCESS table, restricted to in-frame sequences. Some clones are absent from its copies; in checked studies, under half trace to an unresolved V gene, and the reason for the others is unknown. V, J and clone size are those of that table, while D and trimming were read from the DNA. This sample's clone table shows around 35,000 clones. The ten largest clones take up roughly 1.4% of the sample.

Paper-wide results and their limitations: T-cell numbers per sample were unknown, so richness differences could reflect varying T-cell content rather than repertoire biology. Random forest classifiers that combined richness and V gene abundances separated cases from controls with an estimated AUC of around 0.8. TCR repertoire richness was significantly higher in CIN3+ cases than in controls across sequencing depths, while evenness did not differ. Lower TRBV6-7 relative abundance was observed in cases than in controls (around 0.11% versus 0.15%; Bonferroni P = 0.0008). Whether associations preceded infection or resulted from infection could not be shown with the cross-sectional design, and effector/memory subsets and HPV-specific T cells were not isolated.

The sample was blood buffy coat. Recombination joined TRBV6-2 or TRBV6-3 with TRBJ2-1, and TRBD2 aligns with 9 junction nucleotides. The receptor was isolated from a woman between 18 and 69 years old with a cervical HPV16 infection that either progressed to CIN3+ or cleared (not recorded which). The CDR3: CASGPSGINEQFF. Incomplete CDR3 DNA: TGTGCCAGCGGGCCTAGCGGGATCAATGAG.